Included here is one T cell receptor beta chain sequence, with context. The source of the sample is a study of blood T cells in healthy people across ages. This CDR3 is built from 16 residues. The V gene end was trimmed by 1 base and the J gene end by 5 bases; junction bases not matched to a gene: 7. CDR1 and CDR2 from the germline V gene are MNHEY and SVGEGT. A second roughly 7 to 12 cycle PCR used barcoded and J-beta primers. A tag from a template-switch adaptor with 12 random nucleotides marked each cDNA molecule. A single record per CDR3 protein comes from TCRdb applying MiXCR to the 5' RACE reads. The sample has fewer than 2,000,000 distinct CDR3 sequences, roughly two fifths seen once.

Material: blood. The genes are TRBV6-2 or TRBV6-3 and TRBJ2-1; TRBD2 agrees at 8 bases. This clonotype was sampled from a human donor in good health. The CDR3 DNA is TGTGCCAGCAGTTACTATCGGGGGGGTTCTAACAATGAGCAGTTCTTC. Translating gives CASSYYRGGSNNEQFF.